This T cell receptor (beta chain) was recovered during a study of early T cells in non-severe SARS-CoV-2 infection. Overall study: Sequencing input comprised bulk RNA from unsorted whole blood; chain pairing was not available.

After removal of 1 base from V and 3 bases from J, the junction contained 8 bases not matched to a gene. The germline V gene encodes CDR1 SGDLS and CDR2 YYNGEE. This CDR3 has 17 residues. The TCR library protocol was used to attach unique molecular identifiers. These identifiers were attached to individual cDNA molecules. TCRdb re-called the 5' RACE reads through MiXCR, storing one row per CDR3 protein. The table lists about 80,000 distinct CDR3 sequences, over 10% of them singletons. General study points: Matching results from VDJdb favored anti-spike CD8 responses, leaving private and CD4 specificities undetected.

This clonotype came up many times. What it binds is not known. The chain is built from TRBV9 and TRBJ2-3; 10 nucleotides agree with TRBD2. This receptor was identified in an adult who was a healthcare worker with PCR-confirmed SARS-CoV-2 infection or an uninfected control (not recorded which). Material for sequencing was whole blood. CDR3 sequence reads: CASSVIPSGRTTDTQYF. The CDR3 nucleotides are TGTGCCAGCAGCGTAATCCCTAGCGGGAGAACTACAGATACGCAGTATTTT.